This is a list of T cell receptor beta chains from one sample in a study of cytomegalovirus exposure and HLA in healthy donors. The data were produced by immunoSEQ multiplex PCR, yet TCRdb's version contains in-frame clones alone and is incomplete. The sample includes some 120,000 clones, around 83% of them seen just once. Material for sequencing was PBMCs. The receptors originated from a human donor in good health. Both conserved end residues are part of each CDR3. D genes are given only for firm matches. Clone size, where shown, is once, few, many, or a class for clones that have expanded.

size | D | J | V | CDR3 | DNA
NA | TRBD1 | TRBJ1-2 | TRBV7-9 | CASSSRDRVYGYTF | TGTGCCAGCAGCTCCCGGGACAGAGTCTATGGCTACACCTTC
NA | NA | TRBJ1-1 | TRBV7-8 | CASSPSGQYSSEAFF | TGTGCCAGCAGCCCGTCCGGACAGTATTCGTCTGAAGCTTTCTTT
NA | NA | TRBJ2-4 | TRBV10-3 | CAISESTTRNIQYF | TGTGCCATCAGTGAGTCGACTACGAGGAACATTCAGTACTTC
NA | TRBD1 | TRBJ2-7 | TRBV6-1 | CASSEGRTGGLWEQYF | TGTGCCAGCAGTGAAGGCCGGACAGGGGGTCTATGGGAGCAGTACTTC
NA | TRBD1 | TRBJ1-2 | TRBV6-6 | CASIRQGAVGGYTF | TGTGCCAGCATTCGACAGGGGGCTGTAGGAGGCTACACCTTC
once | TRBD2 | TRBJ2-1 | TRBV7-9 | CASSTTSGGILGEQFF | TGTGCCAGCAGCACCACTAGCGGGGGTATTCTCGGTGAGCAGTTCTTC
NA | TRBD1 | TRBJ1-5 | TRBV15 | CATSETGGLNQPQHF | TGTGCCACCAGCGAGACAGGGGGCCTAAATCAGCCCCAGCATTTT
NA | NA | TRBJ1-5 | TRBV2 | CASSENTYQPQHF | TGTGCCAGCAGTGAAAATACTTATCAGCCCCAGCATTTT
NA | NA | TRBJ1-6 | TRBV4-1 | CASSQAQGIRRSPLHF | TGCGCCAGCAGCCAGGCTCAGGGAATCAGGCGTTCACCCCTCCACTTT
NA | NA | TRBJ1-2 | TRBV20-1 | CSAQGNYGYTF | TGCAGTGCTCAGGGTAACTATGGCTACACCTTC
NA | NA | TRBJ1-1 | TRBV7-2 | CASSLRRGNTEAFF | TGTGCCAGCAGCTTACGCAGGGGGAACACTGAAGCTTTCTTT
NA | NA | TRBJ2-7 | TRBV28 | CASNGVGGPGYYEQYF | TGTGCCAGCAACGGCGTAGGGGGACCGGGATATTACGAGCAGTACTTC
NA | NA | TRBJ1-5 | TRBV11-2 | CASSPDRDQPQHF | TGTGCCAGCAGCCCGGACAGAGATCAGCCCCAGCATTTT
NA | TRBD1 | TRBJ2-7 | TRBV18 | CASSPTGTGLSYEQYF | TGTGCCAGCTCACCTACCGGGACAGGGTTGAGCTACGAGCAGTACTTC
NA | TRBD1 | TRBJ1-4 | TRBV18 | CASSPGQGREKLFF | TGTGCCAGCTCACCGGGACAGGGCCGGGAAAAACTGTTTTTT
NA | NA | TRBJ2-7 | TRBV2 | CASSVTTGTYEQYF | TGTGCCAGCAGCGTAACGACCGGGACCTACGAGCAGTACTTC
NA | NA | TRBJ2-2 | TRBV19 | CASNPGLTGELFF | TGTGCCAGTAATCCAGGCCTCACCGGGGAGCTGTTTTTT
NA | TRBD1 | TRBJ1-1 | TRBV13 | CASSYGQGNTEAFF | TGTGCCAGCAGCTACGGACAGGGAAACACTGAAGCTTTCTTT
NA | NA | TRBJ2-7 | TRBV11-2 | CASSLDFIQGRTGEQYF | TGTGCCAGCAGCTTAGATTTTATACAGGGTAGGACTGGCGAGCAGTACTTC
NA | NA | TRBJ2-5 | TRBV12-5 | CASGPTGIQETQYF | TGTGCTAGTGGACCAACAGGAATTCAAGAGACCCAGTACTTC